This section outlines one T cell receptor beta chain sequence together with its context. The sample originates from a study of lymphopenia after photon versus proton radiotherapy. After removal of 4 bases from V and 1 base from J, the junction contained 12 bases not matched to a gene. Germline V lookup: CDR1 LNHDA, CDR2 SQIVND (reference sequence). CDR3 length equals 17 residues. The assay was immunoSEQ multiplex PCR, and TCRdb's table has in-frame clones only and misses some. The repertoire holds about 70,000 clones, with under 95% as singletons. The material was peripheral blood, obtained from a patient treated with photon-based radiotherapy. This chain links TRBV19 with TRBJ1-1; 7 bases map to TRBD1. The sequence derives from a woman aged 40 to 50 with cholangiocarcinoma. As DNA, the CDR3 is TGTGCCAGTAGTAGACAGGGACTAATGAGGTCGAACACTGAAGCTTTCTTT. Its translation: CASSRQGLMRSNTEAFF.